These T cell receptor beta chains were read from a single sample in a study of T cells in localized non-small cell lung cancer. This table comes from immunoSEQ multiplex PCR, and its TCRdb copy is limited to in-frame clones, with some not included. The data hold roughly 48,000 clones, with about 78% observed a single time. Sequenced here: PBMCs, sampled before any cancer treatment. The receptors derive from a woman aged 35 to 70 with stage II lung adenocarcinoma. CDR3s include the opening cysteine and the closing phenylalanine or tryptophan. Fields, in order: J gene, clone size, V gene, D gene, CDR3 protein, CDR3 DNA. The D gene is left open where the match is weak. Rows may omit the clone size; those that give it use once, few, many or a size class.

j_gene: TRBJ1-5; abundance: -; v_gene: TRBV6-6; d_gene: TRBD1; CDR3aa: CASSELQGRYQPQHF; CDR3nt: TGTGCCAGCAGTGAGCTACAGGGGAGGTATCAGCCCCAGCATTTT
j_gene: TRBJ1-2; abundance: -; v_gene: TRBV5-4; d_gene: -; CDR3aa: CASSPQGNNYGYTF; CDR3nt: TGTGCCAGCAGTCCACAGGGAAATAACTATGGCTACACCTTC
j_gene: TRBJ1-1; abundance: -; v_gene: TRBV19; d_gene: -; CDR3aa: CASSWVAGGTEAFF; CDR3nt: TGTGCCAGTAGTTGGGTAGCGGGGGGGACTGAAGCTTTCTTT
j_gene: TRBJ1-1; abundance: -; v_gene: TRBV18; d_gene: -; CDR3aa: CASSSTTANTEAFF; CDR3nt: TGTGCCAGCTCATCCACTACAGCGAACACTGAAGCTTTCTTT
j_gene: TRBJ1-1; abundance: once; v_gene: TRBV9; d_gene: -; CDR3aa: CASSALRGTHLGNTEAFF; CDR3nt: TGTGCCAGCAGCGCCCTACGCGGGACACACCTAGGAAACACTGAAGCTTTCTTT
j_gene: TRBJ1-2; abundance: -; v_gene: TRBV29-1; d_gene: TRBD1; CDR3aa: CSVDEGQRHGYTF; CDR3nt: TGCAGCGTTGATGAGGGACAGCGGCATGGCTACACCTTC
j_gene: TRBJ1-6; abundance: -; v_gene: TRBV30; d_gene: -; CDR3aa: CVVGAQGSPLHF; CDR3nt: TGTGTTGTGGGGGCTCAGGGTTCACCCCTCCACTTT
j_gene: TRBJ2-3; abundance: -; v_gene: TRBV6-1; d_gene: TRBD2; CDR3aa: CASSLTSALADTQYF; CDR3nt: TGTGCCAGCAGTTTGACTAGCGCGTTGGCAGATACGCAGTATTTT
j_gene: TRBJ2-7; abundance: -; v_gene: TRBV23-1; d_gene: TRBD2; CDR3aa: CASSQSGGVEPYEQYF; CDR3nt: TGCGCCAGCAGTCAATCGGGGGGGGTGGAGCCATACGAGCAGTACTTC
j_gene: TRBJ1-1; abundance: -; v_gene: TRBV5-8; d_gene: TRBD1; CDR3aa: CASRTGMPEAFF; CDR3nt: TGTGCCAGCAGGACAGGGATGCCTGAAGCTTTCTTT
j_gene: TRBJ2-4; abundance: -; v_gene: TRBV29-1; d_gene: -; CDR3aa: CSVEALIPNIQYF; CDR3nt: TGCAGCGTTGAAGCCTTAATCCCAAACATTCAGTACTTC
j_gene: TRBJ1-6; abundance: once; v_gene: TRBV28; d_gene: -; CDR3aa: CASTKGGGGYNSPLHF; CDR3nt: TGTGCCAGCACCAAGGGAGGGGGTGGCTATAATTCACCCCTCCACTTT
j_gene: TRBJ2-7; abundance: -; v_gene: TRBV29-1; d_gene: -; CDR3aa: CSVTFGPSYEQYF; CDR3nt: TGCAGCGTTACTTTTGGCCCCTCCTACGAGCAGTACTTC
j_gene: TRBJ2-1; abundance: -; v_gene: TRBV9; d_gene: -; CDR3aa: CASSVSGDLYNEQFF; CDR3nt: TGTGCCAGCAGCGTTTCCGGGGACCTCTACAATGAGCAGTTCTTC
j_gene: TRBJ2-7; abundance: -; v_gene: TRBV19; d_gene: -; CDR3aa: CASSIGRGLSYEQYF; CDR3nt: TGTGCCAGTAGTATAGGGCGGGGGCTGAGTTACGAGCAGTACTTC
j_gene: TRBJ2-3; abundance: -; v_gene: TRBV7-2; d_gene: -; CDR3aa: CASSLGTHLPDTQYF; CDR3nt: TGTGCCAGCAGCTTAGGGACCCACTTGCCAGATACGCAGTATTTT
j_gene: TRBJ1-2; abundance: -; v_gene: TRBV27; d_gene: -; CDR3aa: CASSLSGVRYGYTF; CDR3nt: TGTGCCAGCAGTTTGTCGGGGGTTCGGTATGGCTACACCTTC
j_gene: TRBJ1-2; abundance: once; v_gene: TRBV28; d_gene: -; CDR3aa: CASSSPTAVYGYTF; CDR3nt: TGTGCCAGCAGCTCCCCGACGGCAGTCTATGGCTACACCTTC
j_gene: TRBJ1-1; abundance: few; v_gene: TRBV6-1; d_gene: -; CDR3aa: CASTLTGVNTEAFF; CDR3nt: TGTGCCAGCACCTTGACAGGCGTGAACACTGAAGCTTTCTTT
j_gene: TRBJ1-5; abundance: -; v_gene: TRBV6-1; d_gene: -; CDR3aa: CASSVQGYSNQPQHF; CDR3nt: TGTGCCAGCAGTGTGCAGGGATATAGCAATCAGCCCCAGCATTTT
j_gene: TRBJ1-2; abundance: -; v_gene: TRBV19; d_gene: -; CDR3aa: CASSALQGTAEGYTF; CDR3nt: TGTGCCAGTAGTGCCCTCCAGGGAACGGCTGAGGGCTACACCTTC
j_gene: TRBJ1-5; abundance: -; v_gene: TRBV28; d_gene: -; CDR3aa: CASSFRPGAYSNQPQHF; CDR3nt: TGTGCCAGCAGTTTTCGTCCAGGAGCCTATAGCAATCAGCCCCAGCATTTT
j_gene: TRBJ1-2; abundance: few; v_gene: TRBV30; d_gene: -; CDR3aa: CAWSARIWGYTF; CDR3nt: TGTGCCTGGAGTGCGAGGATCTGGGGCTACACCTTC
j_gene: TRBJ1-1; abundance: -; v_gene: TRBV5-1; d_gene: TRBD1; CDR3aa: CASSLIGTGYTMNTEAFF; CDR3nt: TGCGCCAGCAGCTTGATTGGGACAGGGTATACCATGAACACTGAAGCTTTCTTT
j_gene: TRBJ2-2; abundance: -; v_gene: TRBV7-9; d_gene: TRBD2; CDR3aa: CASSLGVAGANTGELFF; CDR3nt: TGTGCCAGCAGCTTAGGGGTAGCGGGGGCGAACACCGGGGAGCTGTTTTTT
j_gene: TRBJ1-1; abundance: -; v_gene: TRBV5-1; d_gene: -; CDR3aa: CASSRLGNTEAFF; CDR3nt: TGCGCCAGCAGCCGCTTGGGGAACACTGAAGCTTTCTTT
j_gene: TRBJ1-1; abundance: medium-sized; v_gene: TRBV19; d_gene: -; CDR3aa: CASKAGDTEAFF; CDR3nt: TGTGCCAGTAAGGCGGGGGACACTGAAGCTTTCTTT
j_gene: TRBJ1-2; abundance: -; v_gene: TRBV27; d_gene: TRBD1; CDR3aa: CASARDRGNYGYTF; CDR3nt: TGTGCCAGCGCCCGGGACAGGGGAAACTATGGCTACACCTTC
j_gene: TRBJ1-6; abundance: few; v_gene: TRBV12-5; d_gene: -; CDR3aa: CASGSTGSSYNSPLHF; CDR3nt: TGTGCTAGTGGTTCGACAGGAAGCTCCTATAATTCACCCCTCCACTTT
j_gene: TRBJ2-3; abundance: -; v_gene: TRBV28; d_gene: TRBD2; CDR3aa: CASIKRGVTDTQYF; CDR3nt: TGTGCCAGCATTAAGCGGGGGGTCACAGATACGCAGTATTTT
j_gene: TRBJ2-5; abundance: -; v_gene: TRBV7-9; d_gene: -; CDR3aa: CASSLSSWETQYF; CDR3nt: TGTGCCAGCAGCTTGTCTAGTTGGGAGACCCAGTACTTC
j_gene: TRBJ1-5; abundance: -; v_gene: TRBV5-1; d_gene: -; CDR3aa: CASSLAEGGQPQHF; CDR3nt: TGCGCCAGCAGCTTGGCTGAGGGCGGTCAGCCCCAGCATTTT
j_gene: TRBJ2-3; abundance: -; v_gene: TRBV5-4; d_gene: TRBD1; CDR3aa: CASSFRTGGDTQYF; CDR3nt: TGTGCCAGCAGCTTTCGGACAGGTGGAGATACGCAGTATTTT
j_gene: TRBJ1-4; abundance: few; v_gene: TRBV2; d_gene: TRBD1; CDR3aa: CASKGDRGREKLFF; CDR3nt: TGTGCCAGCAAGGGTGACAGGGGGAGAGAAAAACTGTTTTTT
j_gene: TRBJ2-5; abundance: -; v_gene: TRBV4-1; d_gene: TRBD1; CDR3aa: CASSQFTWDRGSETQYF; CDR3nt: TGCGCCAGCAGCCAATTTACCTGGGACAGGGGGTCAGAGACCCAGTACTTC